This T cell receptor (beta chain) came from a study of blood T cell repertoires in COVID-19. Study at large: Samples taken during acute and convalescent COVID-19 were collected in the United States, Italy and Spain. T cells, B-cell-depleted T cells, or PBMCs provided the cDNA or gDNA that served as material.

Authors' methods: The authors estimated nucleated cell counts from reference gene primer amplification. Here immunoSEQ multiplex PCR was the method, and the copy in TCRdb shows in-frame clones only, minus some. V and J calls plus clone size are reproduced from that table; the DNA served to infer D and trimming. This table holds roughly 280,000 clones, 84% found once. The J segment lost 8 bases and the V segment lost 4 bases, leaving 9 bases of the junction unmatched. The CDR3 loop spans 16 amino acids. Germline V gene sequence: CDR1 KGHSH, CDR2 LQKENI. The sample consisted of peripheral blood. The chain uses TRBV18 and TRBJ2-5; TRBD2 matches 14 bases. This receptor was identified in a man in his fifties or sixties with acute or convalescent COVID-19. Here the CDR3 DNA reads TGTGCCAGCTCACTTGGGACTAGCGGGGGCCCGAATACCCAGTACTTC. Protein product: CASSLGTSGGPNTQYF.